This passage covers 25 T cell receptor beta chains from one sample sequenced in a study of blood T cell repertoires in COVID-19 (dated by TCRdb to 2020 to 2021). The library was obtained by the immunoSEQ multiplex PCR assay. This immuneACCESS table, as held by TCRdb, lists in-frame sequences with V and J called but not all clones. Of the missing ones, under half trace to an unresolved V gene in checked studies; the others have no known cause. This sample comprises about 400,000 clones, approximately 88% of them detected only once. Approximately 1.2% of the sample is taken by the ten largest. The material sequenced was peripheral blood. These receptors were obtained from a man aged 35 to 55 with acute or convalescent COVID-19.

The CDR3 spells CASSLVPGLTYEQYF. The CDR3 DNA sequence: TGTGCCAGCAGCTTAGTACCGGGACTGACCTACGAGCAGTACTTC. This chain links TRBV11-2 with TRBJ2-7, with a tentative D call TRBD2 (6 bases). Germline V gives CDR1 SGHAT, CDR2 FQNNGV. The CDR3 runs to 15 residues. Between the trimmed V and J ends, which lost 1 base and 2 bases, there was a span of 12 bases.

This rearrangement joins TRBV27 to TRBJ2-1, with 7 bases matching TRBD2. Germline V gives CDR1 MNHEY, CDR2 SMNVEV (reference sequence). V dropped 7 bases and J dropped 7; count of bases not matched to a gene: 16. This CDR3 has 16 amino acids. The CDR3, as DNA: TGTGCCAGCATGTGGGCGGGAGCGCGTGGGGTTAATGAGCAGTTCTTC. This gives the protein CASMWAGARGVNEQFF.

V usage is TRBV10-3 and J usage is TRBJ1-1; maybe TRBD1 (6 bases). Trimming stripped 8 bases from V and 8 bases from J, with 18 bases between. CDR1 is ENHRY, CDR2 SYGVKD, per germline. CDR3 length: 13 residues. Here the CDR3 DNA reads TGTGCCATCGCCTCGAGCAGGGGCGGCGAAGCTTTCTTT. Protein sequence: CAIASSRGGEAFF.

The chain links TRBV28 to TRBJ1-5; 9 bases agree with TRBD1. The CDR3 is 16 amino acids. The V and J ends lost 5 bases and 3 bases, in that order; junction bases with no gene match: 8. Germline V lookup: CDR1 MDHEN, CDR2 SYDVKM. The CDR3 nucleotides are TGTGCCAGCAGTGAGCCGGGACAGGGTTACAATCAGCCCCAGCATTTT. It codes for CASSEPGQGYNQPQHF.

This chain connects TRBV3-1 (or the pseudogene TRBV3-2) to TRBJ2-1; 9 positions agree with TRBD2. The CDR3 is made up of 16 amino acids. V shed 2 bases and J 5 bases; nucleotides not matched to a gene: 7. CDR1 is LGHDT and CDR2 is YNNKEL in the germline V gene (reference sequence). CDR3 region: CASSQLLAGIDNEQFF. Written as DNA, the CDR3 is TGTGCCAGCAGCCAACTGCTAGCGGGGATAGACAATGAGCAGTTCTTC.

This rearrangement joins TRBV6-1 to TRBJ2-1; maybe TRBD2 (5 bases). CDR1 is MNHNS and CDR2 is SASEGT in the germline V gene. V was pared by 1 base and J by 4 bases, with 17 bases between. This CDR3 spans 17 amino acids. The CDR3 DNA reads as TGTGCCAGCAGTGAAGAGCATGGCGGCGGACTTTACAATGAGCAGTTCTTC. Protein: CASSEEHGGGLYNEQFF.

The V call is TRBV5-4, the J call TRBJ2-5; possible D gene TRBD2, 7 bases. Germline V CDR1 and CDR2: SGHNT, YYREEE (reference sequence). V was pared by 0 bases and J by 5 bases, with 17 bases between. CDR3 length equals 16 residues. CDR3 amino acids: CASSLGGGGWTETQYF. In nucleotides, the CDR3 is TGTGCCAGCAGCTTGGGAGGGGGGGGCTGGACGGAGACCCAGTACTTC.

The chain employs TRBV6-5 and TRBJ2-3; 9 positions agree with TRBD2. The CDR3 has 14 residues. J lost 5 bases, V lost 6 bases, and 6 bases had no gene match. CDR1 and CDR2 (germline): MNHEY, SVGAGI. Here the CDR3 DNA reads TGTGCCAGCAGGTTAGCGGGAGAGGTAGATACGCAGTATTTT. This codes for CASRLAGEVDTQYF.

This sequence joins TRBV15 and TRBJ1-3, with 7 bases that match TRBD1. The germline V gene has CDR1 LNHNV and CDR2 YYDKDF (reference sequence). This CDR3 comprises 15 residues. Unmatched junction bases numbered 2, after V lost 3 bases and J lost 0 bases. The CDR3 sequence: CATSRGQSSGNTIYF. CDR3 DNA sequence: TGTGCCACCAGCAGGGGACAGAGCTCTGGAAACACCATATATTTT.

The CDR3 nucleotides read TGTGCCAGTAGTACCGGGACAGGATACACAGATACGCAGTATTTT. This codes for CASSTGTGYTDTQYF. This rearrangement joins TRBV19 to TRBJ2-3; 8 positions match TRBD1. Germline-derived CDR1 and CDR2 are LNHDA and SQIVND (reference sequence). The CDR3 runs to 15 residues. Germline trimming cut 4 bases from V and 2 bases from J; bases unmatched to any gene: 5.

The CDR3: CASSPGTSFNEQFF. The CDR3 bases are TGTGCCAGCAGCCCCGGGACTAGCTTCAATGAGCAGTTCTTC. This chain joins TRBV3-1 (or the pseudogene TRBV3-2) and TRBJ2-1; 9 bases are a match to TRBD2. CDR1 is LGHDT and CDR2 is YNNKEL in the germline V gene (reference sequence). CDR3 size: 14 residues. Germline trimming cut 4 bases from V and 6 bases from J; bases unmatched to any gene: 4.

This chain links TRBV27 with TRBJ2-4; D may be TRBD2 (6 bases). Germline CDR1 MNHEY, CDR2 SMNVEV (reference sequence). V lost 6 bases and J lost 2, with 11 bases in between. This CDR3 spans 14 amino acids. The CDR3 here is CASSWGLTKNIQYF. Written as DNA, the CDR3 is TGTGCCAGCAGCTGGGGACTTACCAAAAACATTCAGTACTTC.

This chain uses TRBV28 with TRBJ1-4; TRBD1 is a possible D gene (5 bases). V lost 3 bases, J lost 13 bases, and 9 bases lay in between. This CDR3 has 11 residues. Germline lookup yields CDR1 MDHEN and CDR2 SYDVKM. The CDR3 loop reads CASSFRARLFF. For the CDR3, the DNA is TGTGCCAGCAGTTTCAGGGCGCGACTGTTTTTT.

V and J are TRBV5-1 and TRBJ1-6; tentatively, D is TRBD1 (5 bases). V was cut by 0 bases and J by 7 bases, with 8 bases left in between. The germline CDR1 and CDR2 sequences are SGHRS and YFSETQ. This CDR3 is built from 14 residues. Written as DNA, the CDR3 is TGCGCCAGCAGCTTGGCCGCAGGGAATTCACCCCTCCACTTT. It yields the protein CASSLAAGNSPLHF. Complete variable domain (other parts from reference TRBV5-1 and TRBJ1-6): KAGVTQTPRYLIKTRGQQVTLSCSPISGHRSVSWYQQTPGQGLQFLFEYFSETQRNKGNFPGRFSGRQFSNSRSEMNVSTLELGDSALYLCASSLAAGNSPLHFGNGTRLTVT.

CDR3 in amino acids: CSVVSVVGANYGYTF. The CDR3 coding sequence is TGCAGCGTTGTCTCTGTCGTAGGAGCTAACTATGGCTACACCTTC. The J gene is TRBJ1-2, the V gene TRBV29-1; D unresolved. Trimming took 4 bases from V and 0 from J, leaving 15 bases between them. Germline loops: CDR1 SQVTM, CDR2 ANQGSEA. The length of the CDR3 is 15 residues.

The CDR3 region is CASSRRTASTDTQYF. In DNA form, the CDR3 reads TGTGCCAGCAGCCGCAGGACAGCCTCCACAGATACGCAGTATTTT. V gene TRBV7-2 combines with J gene TRBJ2-3, with a tentative D call TRBD1 (6 bases). V gave up 5 bases and J gave up 2 bases, with 14 bases separating them. Per the germline V gene, CDR1 is SGHTA and CDR2 is FQGNSA. This CDR3 has 15 residues. The full variable domain, completed using reference TRBV7-2 and TRBJ2-3, is GAGVSQSPSNKVTEKGKDVELRCDPISGHTALYWYRQSLGQGLEFLIYFQGNSAPDKSGLPSDRFSAERTGGSVSTLTIQRTQQEDSAVYLCASSRRTASTDTQYFGPGTRLTVL.

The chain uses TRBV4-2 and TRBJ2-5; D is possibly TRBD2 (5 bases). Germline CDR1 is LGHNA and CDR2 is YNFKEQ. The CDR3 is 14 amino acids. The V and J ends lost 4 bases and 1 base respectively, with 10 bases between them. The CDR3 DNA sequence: TGTGCCAGCAGCCCGGACTCGATCCAAGAGACCCAGTACTTC. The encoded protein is CASSPDSIQETQYF.

CDR3 nucleotides: TGTGCCAGCAGCGCTCTAGCGGGAACTAGCACAGATACGCAGTATTTT. It codes for CASSALAGTSTDTQYF. V gene TRBV9 combines with J gene TRBJ2-3; 9 bases fit TRBD2. This CDR3 spans 16 amino acids. J was trimmed by 0 bases and V by 3 bases; bases with no gene match: 5. Germline V gene sequence: CDR1 SGDLS, CDR2 YYNGEE.

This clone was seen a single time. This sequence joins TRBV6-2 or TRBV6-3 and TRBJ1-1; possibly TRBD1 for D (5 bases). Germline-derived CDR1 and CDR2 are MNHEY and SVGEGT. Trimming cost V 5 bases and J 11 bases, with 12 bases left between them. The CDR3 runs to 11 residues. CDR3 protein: CASSPQGKAFF. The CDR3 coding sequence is TGTGCCAGCAGTCCGCAGGGTAAGGCTTTCTTT.

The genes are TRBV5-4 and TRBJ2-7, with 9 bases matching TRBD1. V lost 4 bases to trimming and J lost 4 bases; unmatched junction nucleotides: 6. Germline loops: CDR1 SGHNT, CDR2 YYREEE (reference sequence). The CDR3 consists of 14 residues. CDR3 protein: CASSAGQGPYEQYF. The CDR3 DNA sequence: TGTGCCAGCAGCGCGGGACAGGGTCCATACGAGCAGTACTTC.

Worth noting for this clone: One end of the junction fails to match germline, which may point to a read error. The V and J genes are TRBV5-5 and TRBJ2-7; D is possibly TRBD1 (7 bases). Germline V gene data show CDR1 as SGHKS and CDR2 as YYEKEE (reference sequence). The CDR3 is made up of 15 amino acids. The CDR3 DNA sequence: TGTGCCAGCAGGTTGGCGGGACAGCTTACCTACGAGCAGTACTTC. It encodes CASRLAGQLTYEQYF.

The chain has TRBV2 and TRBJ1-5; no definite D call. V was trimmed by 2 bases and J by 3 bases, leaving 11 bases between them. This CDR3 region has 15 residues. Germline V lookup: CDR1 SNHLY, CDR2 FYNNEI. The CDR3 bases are TGTGCCAGCAGTGAACACTCGCGGATCAATCAGCCCCAGCATTTT. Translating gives CASSEHSRINQPQHF.

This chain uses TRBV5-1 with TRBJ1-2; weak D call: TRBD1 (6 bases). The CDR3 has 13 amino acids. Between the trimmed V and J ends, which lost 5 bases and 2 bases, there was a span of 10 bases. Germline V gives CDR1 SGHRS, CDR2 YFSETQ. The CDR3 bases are TGCGCCAGCAGAATAGGACAGAACTATGGCTACACCTTC. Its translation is CASRIGQNYGYTF.

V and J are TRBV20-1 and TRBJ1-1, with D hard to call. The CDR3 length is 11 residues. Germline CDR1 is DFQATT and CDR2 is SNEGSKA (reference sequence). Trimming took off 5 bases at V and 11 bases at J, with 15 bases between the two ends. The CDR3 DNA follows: TGCAGTGCTCCTTTAACGGGGTTGGCTTTCTTT. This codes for CSAPLTGLAFF.

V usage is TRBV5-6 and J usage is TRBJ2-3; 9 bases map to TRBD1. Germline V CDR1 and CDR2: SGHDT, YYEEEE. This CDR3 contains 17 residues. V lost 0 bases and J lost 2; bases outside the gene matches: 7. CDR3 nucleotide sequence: TGTGCCAGCAGCTTGGAGCTTTGGGACAGGGTCACAGATACGCAGTATTTT. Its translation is CASSLELWDRVTDTQYF.